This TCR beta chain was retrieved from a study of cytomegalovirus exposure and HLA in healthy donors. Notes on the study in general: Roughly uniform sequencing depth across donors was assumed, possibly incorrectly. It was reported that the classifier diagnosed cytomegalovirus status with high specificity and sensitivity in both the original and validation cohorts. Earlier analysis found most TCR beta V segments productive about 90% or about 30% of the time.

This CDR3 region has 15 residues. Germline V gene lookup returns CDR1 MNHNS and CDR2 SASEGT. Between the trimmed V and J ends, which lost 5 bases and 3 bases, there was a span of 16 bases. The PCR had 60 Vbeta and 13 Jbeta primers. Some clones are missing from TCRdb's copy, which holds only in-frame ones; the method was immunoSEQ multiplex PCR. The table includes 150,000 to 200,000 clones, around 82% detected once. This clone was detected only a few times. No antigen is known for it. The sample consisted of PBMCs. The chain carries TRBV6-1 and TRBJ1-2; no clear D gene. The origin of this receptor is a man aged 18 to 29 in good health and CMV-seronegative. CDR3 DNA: TGTGCCAGCAGTTCACCGTGGTCAGGTGACTATGGCTACACCTTC. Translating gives CASSSPWSGDYGYTF.